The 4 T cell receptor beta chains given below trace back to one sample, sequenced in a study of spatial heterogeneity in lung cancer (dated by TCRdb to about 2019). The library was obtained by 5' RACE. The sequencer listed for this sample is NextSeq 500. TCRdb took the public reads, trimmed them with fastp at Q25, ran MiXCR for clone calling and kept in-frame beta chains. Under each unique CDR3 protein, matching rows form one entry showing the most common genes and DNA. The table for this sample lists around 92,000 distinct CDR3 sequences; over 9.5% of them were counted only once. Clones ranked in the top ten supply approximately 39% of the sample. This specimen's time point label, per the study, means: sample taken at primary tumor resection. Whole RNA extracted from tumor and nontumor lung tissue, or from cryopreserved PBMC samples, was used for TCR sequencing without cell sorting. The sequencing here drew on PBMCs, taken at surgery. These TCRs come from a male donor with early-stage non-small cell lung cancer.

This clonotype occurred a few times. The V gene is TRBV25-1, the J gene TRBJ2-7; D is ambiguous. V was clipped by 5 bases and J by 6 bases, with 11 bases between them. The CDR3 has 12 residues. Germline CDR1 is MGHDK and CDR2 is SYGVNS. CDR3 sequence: CASSSQVSEQYF. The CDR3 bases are TGTGCCAGCAGTAGTCAGGTTTCCGAGCAGTACTTC.

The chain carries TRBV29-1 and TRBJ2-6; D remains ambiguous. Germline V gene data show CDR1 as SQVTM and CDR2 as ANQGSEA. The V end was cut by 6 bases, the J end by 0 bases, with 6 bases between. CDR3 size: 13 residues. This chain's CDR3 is CSVSYSGANVLTF. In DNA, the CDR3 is TGCAGCGTCAGTTACTCTGGGGCCAACGTCCTGACTTTC.

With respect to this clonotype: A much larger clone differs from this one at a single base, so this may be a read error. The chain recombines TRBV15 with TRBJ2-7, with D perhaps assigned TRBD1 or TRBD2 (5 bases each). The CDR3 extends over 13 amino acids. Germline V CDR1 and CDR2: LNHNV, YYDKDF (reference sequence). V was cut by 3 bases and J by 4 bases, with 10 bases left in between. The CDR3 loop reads CATSRGPSYEQYF. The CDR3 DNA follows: TGTGCCACCAGCAGGGGACCGAGTTACGAGCAGTACTTC.

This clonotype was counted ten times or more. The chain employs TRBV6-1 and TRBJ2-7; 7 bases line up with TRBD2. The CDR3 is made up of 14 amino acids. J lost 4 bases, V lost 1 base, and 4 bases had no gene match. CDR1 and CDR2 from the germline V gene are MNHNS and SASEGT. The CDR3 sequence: CASSEGPAGYEQYF. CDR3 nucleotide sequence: TGTGCCAGCAGTGAAGGTCCAGCGGGGTACGAGCAGTACTTC.